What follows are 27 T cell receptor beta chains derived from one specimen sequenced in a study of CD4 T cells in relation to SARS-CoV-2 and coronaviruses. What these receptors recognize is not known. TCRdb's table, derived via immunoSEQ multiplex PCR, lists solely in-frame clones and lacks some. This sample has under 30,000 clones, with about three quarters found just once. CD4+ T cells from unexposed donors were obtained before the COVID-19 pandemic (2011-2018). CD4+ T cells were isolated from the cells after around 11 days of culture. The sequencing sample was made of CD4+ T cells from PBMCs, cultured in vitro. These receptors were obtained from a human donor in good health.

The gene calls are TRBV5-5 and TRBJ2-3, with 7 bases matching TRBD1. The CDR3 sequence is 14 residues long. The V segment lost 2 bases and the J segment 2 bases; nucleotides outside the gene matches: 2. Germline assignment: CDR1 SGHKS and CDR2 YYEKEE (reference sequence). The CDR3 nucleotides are TGTGCCAGCAGCTTAAGGGGGCTCACAGATACGCAGTATTTT. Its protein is CASSLRGLTDTQYF.

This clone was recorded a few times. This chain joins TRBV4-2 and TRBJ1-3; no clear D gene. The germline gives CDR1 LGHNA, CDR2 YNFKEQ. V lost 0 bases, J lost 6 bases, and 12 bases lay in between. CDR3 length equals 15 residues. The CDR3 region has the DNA TGTGCCAGCAGCCAAGATAATTCGGCTTTAAACACCATATATTTT. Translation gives CASSQDNSALNTIYF.

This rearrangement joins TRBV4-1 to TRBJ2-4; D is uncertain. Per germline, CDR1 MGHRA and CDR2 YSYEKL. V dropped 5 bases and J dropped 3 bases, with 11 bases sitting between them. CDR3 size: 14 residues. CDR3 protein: CASSSRPLKNIQYF. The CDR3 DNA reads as TGCGCCAGCAGCTCCCGGCCCCTCAAAAACATTCAGTACTTC.

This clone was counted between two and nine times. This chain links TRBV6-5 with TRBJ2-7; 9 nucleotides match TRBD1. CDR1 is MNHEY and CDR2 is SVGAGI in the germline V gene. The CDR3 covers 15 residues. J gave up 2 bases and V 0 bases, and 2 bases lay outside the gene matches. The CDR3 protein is CASSYSTGGPYEQYF. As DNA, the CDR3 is TGTGCCAGCAGTTACTCGACAGGGGGGCCCTACGAGCAGTACTTC.

CDR3 residues: CASRNPGQTSSWAEAFF. DNA of the CDR3: TGTGCCAGCAGGAACCCGGGACAGACTAGTAGCTGGGCTGAAGCTTTCTTT. The chain couples TRBV2 to TRBJ1-1; 7 nucleotides align to TRBD1. Germline-derived CDR1 and CDR2 are SNHLY and FYNNEI. V shed 6 bases and J 6 bases; nucleotides not matched to a gene: 19. There are 17 residues in the CDR3.

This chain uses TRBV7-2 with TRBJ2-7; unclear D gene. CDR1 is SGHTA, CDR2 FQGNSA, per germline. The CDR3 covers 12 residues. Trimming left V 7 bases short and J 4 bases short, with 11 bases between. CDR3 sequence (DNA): TGTGCCAGCACCCTATTGGGATACGAGCAGTACTTC. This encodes CASTLLGYEQYF.

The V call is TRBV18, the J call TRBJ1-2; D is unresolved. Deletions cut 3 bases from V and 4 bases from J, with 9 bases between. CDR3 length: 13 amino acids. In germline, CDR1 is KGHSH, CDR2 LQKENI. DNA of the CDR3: TGTGCCAGCTCACCTGACACAGTCTATGGCTACACCTTC. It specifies CASSPDTVYGYTF.

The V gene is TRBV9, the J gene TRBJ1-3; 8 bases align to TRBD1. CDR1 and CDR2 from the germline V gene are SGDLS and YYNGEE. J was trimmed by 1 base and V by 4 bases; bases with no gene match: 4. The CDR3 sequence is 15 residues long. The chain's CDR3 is CASSTRTGSGNTIYF. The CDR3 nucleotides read TGTGCCAGCAGCACCCGGACAGGGTCTGGAAACACCATATATTTT.

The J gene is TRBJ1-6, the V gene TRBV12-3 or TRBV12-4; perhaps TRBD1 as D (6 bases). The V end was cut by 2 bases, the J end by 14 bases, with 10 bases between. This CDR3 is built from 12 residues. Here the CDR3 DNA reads TGTGCCAGCAGTTTAAGGTCAGGGGCCCTCCACTTT. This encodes CASSLRSGALHF.

CDR3 region: CASSLRRRRGQETQYF. Written as DNA, the CDR3 is TGTGCCAGCAGCCTACGCCGACGGAGAGGGCAAGAGACCCAGTACTTC. The chain joins TRBV7-9 to TRBJ2-5, with TRBD2 as a possible D gene (5 bases). There are 16 residues in the CDR3. V was clipped by 5 bases and J by 2 bases, with 18 bases between them. The germline gives CDR1 SEHNR, CDR2 FQNEAQ (reference sequence).

The CDR3 is CASSPAPGLGGTDTQYF. Written as DNA, the CDR3 is TGTGCCAGCAGTCCCGCCCCGGGGCTAGGCGGGACAGATACGCAGTATTTT. V gene TRBV13 combines with J gene TRBJ2-3, with D perhaps given as TRBD1 or TRBD2 (5 bases each). The CDR3 runs 17 residues. Looked up from germline, CDR1 is PRHDT and CDR2 is FYEKMQ (reference sequence). The V and J ends lost 6 bases and 3 bases respectively, with 22 bases between them.

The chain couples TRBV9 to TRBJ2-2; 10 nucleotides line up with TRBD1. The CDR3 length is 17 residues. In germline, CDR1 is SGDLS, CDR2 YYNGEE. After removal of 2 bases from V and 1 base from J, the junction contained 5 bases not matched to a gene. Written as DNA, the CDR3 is TGTGCCAGCAGCGTCCCGGGACAGGGGAAGAACACCGGGGAGCTGTTTTTT. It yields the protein CASSVPGQGKNTGELFF. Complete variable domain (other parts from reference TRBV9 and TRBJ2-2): DSGVTQTPKHLITATGQRVTLRCSPRSGDLSVYWYQQSLDQGLQFLIQYYNGEERAKGNILERFSAQQFPDLHSELNLSSLELGDSALYFCASSVPGQGKNTGELFFGEGSRLTVL.

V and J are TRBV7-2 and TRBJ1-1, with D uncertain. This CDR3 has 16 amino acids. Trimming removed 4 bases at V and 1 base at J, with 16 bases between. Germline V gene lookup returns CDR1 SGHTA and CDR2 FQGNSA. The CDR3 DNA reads TGTGCCAGCAGCTCCCGTCCCTTACAAGGGAACACTGAAGCTTTCTTT. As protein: CASSSRPLQGNTEAFF. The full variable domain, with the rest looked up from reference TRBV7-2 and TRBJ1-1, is GAGVSQSPSNKVTEKGKDVELRCDPISGHTALYWYRQSLGQGLEFLIYFQGNSAPDKSGLPSDRFSAERTGGSVSTLTIQRTQQEDSAVYLCASSSRPLQGNTEAFFGQGTRLTVV.

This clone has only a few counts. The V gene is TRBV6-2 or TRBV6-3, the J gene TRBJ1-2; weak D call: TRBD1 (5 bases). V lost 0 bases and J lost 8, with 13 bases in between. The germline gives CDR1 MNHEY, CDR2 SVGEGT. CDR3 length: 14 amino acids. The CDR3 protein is CASSYSRQGGGYTF. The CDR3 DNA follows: TGTGCCAGCAGTTACTCGCGGCAGGGCGGCGGCTACACCTTC.

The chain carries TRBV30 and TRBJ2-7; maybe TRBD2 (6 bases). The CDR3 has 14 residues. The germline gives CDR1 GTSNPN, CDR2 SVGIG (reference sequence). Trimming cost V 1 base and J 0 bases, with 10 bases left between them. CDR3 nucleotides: TGTGCCTGGAGTGAGGGCGGGATCTCCTACGAGCAGTACTTC. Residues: CAWSEGGISYEQYF.

CDR3 sequence reads: CASSPTRQNEKLFF. The CDR3 region has the DNA TGTGCCAGCAGTCCCACCCGACAGAATGAAAAACTGTTTTTT. V usage is TRBV27 and J usage is TRBJ1-4; D might be TRBD1 (5 bases). Trimming took 5 bases from V and 5 from J, leaving 12 bases between them. The V gene's germline CDR1 is MNHEY and CDR2 SMNVEV (reference sequence). CDR3 length equals 14 residues.

The CDR3 reads CASSPLRSHDEQFF. CDR3 sequence (DNA): TGTGCCAGCTCACCACTTCGGTCCCACGATGAGCAGTTCTTC. The chain has TRBV18 and TRBJ2-1; no firm D call. There are 14 residues in the CDR3. V was cut by 1 base and J by 8 bases, with 12 bases left in between. Germline CDR1 reads KGHSH; CDR2 reads LQKENI.

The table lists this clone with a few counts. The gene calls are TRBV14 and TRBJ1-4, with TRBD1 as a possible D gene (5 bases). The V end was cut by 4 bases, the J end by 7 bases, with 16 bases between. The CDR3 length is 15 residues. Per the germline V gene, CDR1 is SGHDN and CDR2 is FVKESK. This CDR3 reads CASSRFQGGGEKLFF. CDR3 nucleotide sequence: TGTGCCAGCAGCCGATTTCAGGGAGGAGGTGAAAAACTGTTTTTT.

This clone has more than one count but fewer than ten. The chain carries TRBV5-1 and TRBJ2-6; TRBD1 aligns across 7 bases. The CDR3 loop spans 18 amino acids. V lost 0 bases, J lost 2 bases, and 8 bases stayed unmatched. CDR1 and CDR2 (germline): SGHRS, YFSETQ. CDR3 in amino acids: CASSLGPKTGPGANVLTF. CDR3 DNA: TGCGCCAGCAGCTTGGGGCCTAAGACAGGGCCTGGGGCCAACGTCCTGACTTTC.

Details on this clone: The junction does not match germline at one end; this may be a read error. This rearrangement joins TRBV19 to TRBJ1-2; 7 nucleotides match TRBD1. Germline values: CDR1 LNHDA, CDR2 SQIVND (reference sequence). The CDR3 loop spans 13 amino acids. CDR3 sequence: CASSAQTGTAFYF. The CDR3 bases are TGTGCCAGTAGTGCCCAAACCGGGACAGCCTTTTATTTC.

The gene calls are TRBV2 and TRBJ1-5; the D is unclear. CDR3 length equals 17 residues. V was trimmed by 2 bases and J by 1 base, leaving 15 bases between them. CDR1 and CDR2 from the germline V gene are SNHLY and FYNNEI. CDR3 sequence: CASSETLRGWSNQPQHF. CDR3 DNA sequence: TGTGCCAGCAGTGAAACTCTCCGGGGATGGAGCAATCAGCCCCAGCATTTT.

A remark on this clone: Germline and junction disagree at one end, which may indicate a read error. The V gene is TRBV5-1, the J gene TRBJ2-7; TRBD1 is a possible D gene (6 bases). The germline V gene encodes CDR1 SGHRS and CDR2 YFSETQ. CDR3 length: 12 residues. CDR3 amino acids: CASSGTHQSWHF. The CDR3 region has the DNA TGCGCCAGCAGCGGGACACACCAAAGTTGGCACTTC. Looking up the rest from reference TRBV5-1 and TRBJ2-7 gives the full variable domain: KAGVTQTPRYLIKTRGQQVTLSCSPISGHRSVSWYQQTPGQGLQFLFEYFSETQRNKGNFPGRFSGRQFSNSRSEMNVSTLELGDSALYLCASSGTHQSWHFGPGTRLTVT.

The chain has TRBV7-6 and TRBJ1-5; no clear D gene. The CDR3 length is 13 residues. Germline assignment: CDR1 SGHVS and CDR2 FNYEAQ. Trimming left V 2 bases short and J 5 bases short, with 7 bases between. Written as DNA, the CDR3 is TGTGCCAGCAGCTTAAAGGTTGATCAGCCCCAGCATTTT. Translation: CASSLKVDQPQHF.

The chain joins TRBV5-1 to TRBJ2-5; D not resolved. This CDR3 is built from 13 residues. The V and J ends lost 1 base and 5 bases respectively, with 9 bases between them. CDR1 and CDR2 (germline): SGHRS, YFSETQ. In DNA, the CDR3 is TGCGCCAGCAGCTTGAGGGTCGGGGAGACCCAGTACTTC. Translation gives CASSLRVGETQYF.

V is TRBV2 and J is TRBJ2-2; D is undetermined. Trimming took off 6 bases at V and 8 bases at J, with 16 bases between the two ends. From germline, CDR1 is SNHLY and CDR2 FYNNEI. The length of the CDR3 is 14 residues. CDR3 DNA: TGTGCCAGCAGCCAAACCGAAACACGGGGGGAGCTGTTTTTT. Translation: CASSQTETRGELFF.

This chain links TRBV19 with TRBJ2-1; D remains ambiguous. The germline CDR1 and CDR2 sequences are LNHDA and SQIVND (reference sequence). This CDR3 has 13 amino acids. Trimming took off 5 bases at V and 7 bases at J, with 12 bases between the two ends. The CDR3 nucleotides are TGTGCCAGTAGTTTCCCGGCTGGGAATGAGCAGTTCTTC. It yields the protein CASSFPAGNEQFF.

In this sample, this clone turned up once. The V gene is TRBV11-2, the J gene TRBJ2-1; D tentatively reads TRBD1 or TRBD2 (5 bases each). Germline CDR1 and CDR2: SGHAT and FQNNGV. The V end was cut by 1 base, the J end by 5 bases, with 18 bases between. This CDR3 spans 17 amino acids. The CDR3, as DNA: TGTGCCAGCAGCTTAGTCCCGCTTTTGTGGGACCACAATGAGCAGTTCTTC. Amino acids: CASSLVPLLWDHNEQFF.